This TCR beta chain is drawn from a study of a mutant IDH1 vaccine in newly diagnosed glioma (dated by TCRdb to the early 2020s). Broadly, across the study: Vaccination started 4-6 weeks after radiotherapy alone, or was given together with temozolomide cycles in the groups whose treatment included chemotherapy. Before enrollment, patients had received standard therapy of radiotherapy alone, temozolomide alone, or radiochemotherapy with temozolomide; most received the combination. For exploratory analyses, 25 to 30 treated patients had longitudinal TCRB deep sequencing done wherever samples were available. The week-35 safety follow-up was designated visit V12, and the week-47 end of study was designated visit V13. Six visits were used for peripheral blood collection: V03 (baseline), V05, V07, V10, V12 and V13. The roughly 33 treated patients were roughly 62% male and about 38% female, with a mean age of roughly 40 years.

Study-wide conclusions, independent of this receptor: The authors noted that analyses of patient blood samples could not be reproduced because of sample limitations. Pseudoprogression seemed to be unrelated to changes in the top peripheral T cell clonotypes found by TCRB sequencing. Selection of PBMC samples for TCRB deep sequencing was based on availability. Immune responses induced by the vaccine were seen in about 93% of patients across multiple MHC alleles.

Deletion took 6 bases off V and 9 bases off J, with a span of 21 bases between the germline ends. The germline V gene sets CDR1 to SGHTA and CDR2 to FQGNSA. Reading from cysteine to phenylalanine, the CDR3 counts 16 amino acids. Only the CDR3 region is kept as DNA, spanning 48 bases read in frame from base 1. As to this clone: Its antigen is still unknown. Base qualities are not recorded, but no much larger clone differs from it by a single base.

This specimen's time point label, per the study, means: week 47, end of study. A 20-mer mutant IDH1 peptide at 300 micrograms in Montanide made up each vaccine dose, which was injected subcutaneously together with topical imiquimod. Across visits V03 through V10, patients got a total of eight vaccinations, given in weeks 1, 3, 5, 7, 11, 15, 19 and 23. Donors had newly diagnosed WHO grade 3 or 4 IDH1-mutant astrocytomas with loss of nuclear ATRX. The samples were drawn from NOA16, a multicentre, single-arm, open-label phase I trial in Germany that tested a mutant IDH1 peptide vaccine in humans for the first time. Genomic DNA for TCRB sequencing was extracted from EDTA blood using the DNeasy Blood and Tissue Kit. The receptor library was made with the immunoSEQ multiplex PCR assay. The hsTCRB Kit was used according to the manufacturer's protocol to amplify rearranged TCR beta chain sequences. An Illumina MiSeq was used to sequence the TCRB libraries. The paper's data handling went like this. The proprietary platform of the kit vendor was used for demultiplexing, trimming and gene mapping. TCRdb carries this immuneACCESS record with in-frame sequences only. Its versions omit some clonotypes, under half of them owing to an unresolved V gene in the studies checked, with the rest unexplained. The DNA was the basis for D and trimming; V, J and clone size are from that table. A total of tens of thousands of clones appear in this sample, about 80% of them only once. The ten top clones hold roughly 3.8% of the sample.

Sequencing was performed on PBMCs, taken from a glioma patient whose treatment included an IDH1 peptide vaccine. The sequence came from a man aged 35-49 years with glioma. Some clones in this sample may be carry-over from other donors' samples. This receptor chain uses TRBV7-2 and TRBJ1-6; a tentative D call is TRBD1 (5 bases match). The nucleotide sequence is TGTGCCAGCAGACCAGATGGGGCCCGGTCGGCTTCACCCCTCCACTTT. It encodes CASRPDGARSASPLHF.